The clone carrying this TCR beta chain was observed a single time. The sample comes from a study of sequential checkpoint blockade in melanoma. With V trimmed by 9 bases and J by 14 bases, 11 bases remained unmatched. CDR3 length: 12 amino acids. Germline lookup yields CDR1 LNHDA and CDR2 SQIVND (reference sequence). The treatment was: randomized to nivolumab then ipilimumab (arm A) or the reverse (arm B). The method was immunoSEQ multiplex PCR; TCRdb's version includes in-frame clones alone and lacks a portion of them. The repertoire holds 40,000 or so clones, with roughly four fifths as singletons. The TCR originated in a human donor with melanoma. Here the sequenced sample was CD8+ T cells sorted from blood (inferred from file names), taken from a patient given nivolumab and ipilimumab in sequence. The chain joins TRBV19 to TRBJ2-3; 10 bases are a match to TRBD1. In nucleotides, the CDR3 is TGTGCCAGCTTGCCCGGGACAGGGGATTTGTATTTT. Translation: CASLPGTGDLYF.